The present TCR beta chain was sequenced within a study of CD8 T cells in ankylosing spondylitis. Study-level results: Ankylosing spondylitis blood seemed to carry a telltale TCR beta motif made of roughly eight highly homologous variants.

The germline V gene has CDR1 SEHNR and CDR2 FQNEAQ (reference sequence). This CDR3 contains 12 residues. The V gene lost 5 bases and the J gene lost 4 bases, with 9 bases spanning the gap. This clonotype was counted ten times or more. The antigen is undetermined. Making the TCR beta libraries involved quantitative 5'-RACE with molecular barcodes. MiXCR, run by TCRdb on the 5' RACE reads, gives a single entry per CDR3 protein. The profile shows around 320,000 distinct CDR3 sequences, around 20% of them singletons. Material: blood, either unsorted or a sorted T cell fraction (not recorded which). This clonotype was obtained from a female donor with ankylosing spondylitis or in good health (not recorded which). J is TRBJ2-7 and V is TRBV7-9, with D maybe TRBD1 (6 bases). Written as DNA, the CDR3 is TGTGCCAGCAGCCAACAGGGATACGAGCAGTACTTC. Amino acid sequence: CASSQQGYEQYF.